This T cell receptor (beta chain) is drawn from a study of vaccination effects on CD4 cells after COVID-19. Study-wide findings and caveats: Substantial clonal contraction characterized both infection- and vaccine-induced clones late after vaccination. The study got few convalescent patients and did not collect any early post-infection timepoints.

A note on this clone: Antigen unknown.

Before sequencing, viral peptide pools were used by the ViraFEST assay to expand antigen-specific CD4+ T cells. When around 10 days of culture had elapsed, CD4+ T cells were isolated. According to the study, vaccine recipients showed no prior SARS-CoV-2 infection and negative nucleocapsid antibodies. The culture medium for roughly 1.9 million PBMC per well included roughly 9.2 IU/ml IL-2 and about 9.1 ug/ml peptides. Sequencing was performed with immunoSEQ multiplex PCR; in TCRdb, only in-frame clones are kept and a portion is missing. In the table there are about 24,000 clones, about 74% of which are singletons. This sequence was found in a human donor who received a COVID-19 vaccine. The sequenced sample was CD4+ T cells from PBMCs cultured with HCoV-NL63 spike peptides, obtained before COVID-19 vaccination.

CDR3 loop: CASSLSGTGYLSGYTF. As DNA, the CDR3 is TGCGCCAGCAGCTTGTCCGGGACAGGGTACCTATCTGGCTACACCTTC. The genes are TRBV5-1 and TRBJ1-2; 9 bases line up with TRBD1. The CDR3 length is 16 residues. After removal of 1 base from V and 7 bases from J, the junction contained 11 bases not matched to a gene. Germline CDR1 is SGHRS and CDR2 is YFSETQ.